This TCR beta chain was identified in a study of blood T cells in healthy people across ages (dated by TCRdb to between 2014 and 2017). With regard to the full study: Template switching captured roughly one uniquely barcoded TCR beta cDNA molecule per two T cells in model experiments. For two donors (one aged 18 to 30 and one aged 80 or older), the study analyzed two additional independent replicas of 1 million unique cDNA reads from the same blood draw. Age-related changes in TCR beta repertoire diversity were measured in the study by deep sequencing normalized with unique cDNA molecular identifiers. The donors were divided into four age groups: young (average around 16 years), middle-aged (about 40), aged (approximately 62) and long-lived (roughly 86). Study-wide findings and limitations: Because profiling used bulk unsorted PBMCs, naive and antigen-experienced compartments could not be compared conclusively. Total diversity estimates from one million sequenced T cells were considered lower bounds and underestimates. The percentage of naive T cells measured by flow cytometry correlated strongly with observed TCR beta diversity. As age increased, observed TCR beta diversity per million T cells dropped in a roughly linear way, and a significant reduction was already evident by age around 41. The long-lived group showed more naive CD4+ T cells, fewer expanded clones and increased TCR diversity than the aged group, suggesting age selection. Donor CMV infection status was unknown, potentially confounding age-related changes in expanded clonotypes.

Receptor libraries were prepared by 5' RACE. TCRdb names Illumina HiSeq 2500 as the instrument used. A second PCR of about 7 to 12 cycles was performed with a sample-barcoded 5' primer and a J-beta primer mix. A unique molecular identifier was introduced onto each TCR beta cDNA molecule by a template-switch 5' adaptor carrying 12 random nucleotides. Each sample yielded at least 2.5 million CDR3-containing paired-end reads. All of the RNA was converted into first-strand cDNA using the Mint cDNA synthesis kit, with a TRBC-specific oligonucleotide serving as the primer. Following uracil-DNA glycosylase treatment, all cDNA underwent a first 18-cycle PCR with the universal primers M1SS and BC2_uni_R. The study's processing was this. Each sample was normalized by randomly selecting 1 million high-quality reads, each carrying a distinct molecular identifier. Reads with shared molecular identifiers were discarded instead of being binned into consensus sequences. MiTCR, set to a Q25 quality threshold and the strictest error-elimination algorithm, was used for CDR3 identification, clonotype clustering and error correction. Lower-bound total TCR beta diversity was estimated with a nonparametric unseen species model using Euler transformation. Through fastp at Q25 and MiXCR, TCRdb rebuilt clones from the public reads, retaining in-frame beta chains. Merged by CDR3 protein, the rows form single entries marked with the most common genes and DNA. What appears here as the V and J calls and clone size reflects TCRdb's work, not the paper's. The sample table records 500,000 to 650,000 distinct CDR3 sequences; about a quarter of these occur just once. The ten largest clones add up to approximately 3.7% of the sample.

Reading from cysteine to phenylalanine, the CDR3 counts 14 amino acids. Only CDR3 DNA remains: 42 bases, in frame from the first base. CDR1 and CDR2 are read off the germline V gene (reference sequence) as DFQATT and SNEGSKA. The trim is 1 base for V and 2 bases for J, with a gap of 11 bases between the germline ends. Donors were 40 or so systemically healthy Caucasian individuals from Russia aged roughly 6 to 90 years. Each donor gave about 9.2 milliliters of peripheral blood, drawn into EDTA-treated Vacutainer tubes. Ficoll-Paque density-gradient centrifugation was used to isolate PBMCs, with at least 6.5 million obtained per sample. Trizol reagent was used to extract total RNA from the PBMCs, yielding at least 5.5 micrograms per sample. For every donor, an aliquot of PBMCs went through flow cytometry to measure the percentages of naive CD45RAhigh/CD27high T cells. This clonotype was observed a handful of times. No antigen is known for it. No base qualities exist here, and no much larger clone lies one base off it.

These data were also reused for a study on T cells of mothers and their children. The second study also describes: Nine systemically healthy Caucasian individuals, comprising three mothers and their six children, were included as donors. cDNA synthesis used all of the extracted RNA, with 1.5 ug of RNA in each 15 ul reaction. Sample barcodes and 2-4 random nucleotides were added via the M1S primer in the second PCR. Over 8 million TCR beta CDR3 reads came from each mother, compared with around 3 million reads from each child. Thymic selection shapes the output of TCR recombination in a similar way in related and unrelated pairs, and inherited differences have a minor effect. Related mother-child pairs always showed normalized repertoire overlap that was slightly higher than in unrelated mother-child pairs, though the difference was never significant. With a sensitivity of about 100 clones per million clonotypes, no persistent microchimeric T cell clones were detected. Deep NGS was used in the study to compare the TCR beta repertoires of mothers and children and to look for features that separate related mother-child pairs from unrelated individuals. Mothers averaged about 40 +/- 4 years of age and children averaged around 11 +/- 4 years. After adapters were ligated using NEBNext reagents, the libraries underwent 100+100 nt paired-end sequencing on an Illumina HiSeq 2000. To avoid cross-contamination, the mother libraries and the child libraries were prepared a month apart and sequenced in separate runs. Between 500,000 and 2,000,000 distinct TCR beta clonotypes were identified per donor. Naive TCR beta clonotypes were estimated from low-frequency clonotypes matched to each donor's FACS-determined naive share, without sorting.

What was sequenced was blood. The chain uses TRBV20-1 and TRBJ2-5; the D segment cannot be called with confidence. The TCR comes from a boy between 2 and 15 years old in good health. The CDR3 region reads CSARGVAGQETQYF. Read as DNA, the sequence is TGCAGTGCTAGAGGGGTGGCAGGTCAAGAGACCCAGTACTTC.